This entry features one T cell receptor (beta chain) sequence. CDR1 KGHDR and CDR2 SFDVKD come from the germline V gene. The CDR3 runs 12 residues. V lost 9 bases to trimming and J lost 1 base; unmatched junction nucleotides: 1. The data are from a study of blood T cell repertoires in COVID-19. Study summary: Acute and convalescent COVID-19 specimens originated in the United States, Italy and Spain. The cDNA or gDNA used as material had been derived from T cells, B-cell-depleted T cells, or PBMCs.

Profiling relied on immunoSEQ multiplex PCR, and the TCRdb table lists in-frame clones only, not all of them. This sample carries roughly 100,000 clones, under 85% of them seen once, and the ten largest clones take around 15%. The chain recombines TRBV24-1 with TRBJ1-2; 7 bases map to TRBD1. The specimen was peripheral blood. The clonotype originates from a woman between 55 and 75 years old with acute or convalescent COVID-19. The CDR3 DNA reads TGTGCCACCCGGGACAGTAACTATGGCTACACCTTC. Protein product: CATRDSNYGYTF.